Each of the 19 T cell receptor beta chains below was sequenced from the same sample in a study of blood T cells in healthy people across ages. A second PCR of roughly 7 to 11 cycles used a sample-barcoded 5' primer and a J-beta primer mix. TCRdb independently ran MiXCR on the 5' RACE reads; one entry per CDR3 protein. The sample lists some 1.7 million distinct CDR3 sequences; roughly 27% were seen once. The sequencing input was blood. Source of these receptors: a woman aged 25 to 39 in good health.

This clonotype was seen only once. The CDR3 nucleotides read TGTGCCAGCAGCTTATTCCCGGGGCTAGCGGGAGTTGAGCAGTACTTC. Its protein is CASSLFPGLAGVEQYF. The V and J genes are TRBV7-2 and TRBJ2-7; 10 bases match TRBD2. V gave up 2 bases and J gave up 7 bases; unmatched junction bases: 11. The germline gives CDR1 SGHTA, CDR2 FQGNSA. CDR3 length: 16 amino acids.

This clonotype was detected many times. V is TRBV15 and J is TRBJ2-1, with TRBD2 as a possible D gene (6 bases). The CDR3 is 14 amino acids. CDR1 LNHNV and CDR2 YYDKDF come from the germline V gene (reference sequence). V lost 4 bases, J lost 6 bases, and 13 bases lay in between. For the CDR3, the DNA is TGTGCCACCAGCAACCAGGGACTGTTCAATGAGCAGTTCTTC. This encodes CATSNQGLFNEQFF.

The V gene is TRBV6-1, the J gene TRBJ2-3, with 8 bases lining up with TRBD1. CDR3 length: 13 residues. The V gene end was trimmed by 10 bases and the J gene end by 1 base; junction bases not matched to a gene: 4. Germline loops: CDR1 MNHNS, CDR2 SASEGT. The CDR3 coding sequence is TGTGCCACTGGACAGGGACGCACAGATACGCAGTATTTT. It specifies CATGQGRTDTQYF.

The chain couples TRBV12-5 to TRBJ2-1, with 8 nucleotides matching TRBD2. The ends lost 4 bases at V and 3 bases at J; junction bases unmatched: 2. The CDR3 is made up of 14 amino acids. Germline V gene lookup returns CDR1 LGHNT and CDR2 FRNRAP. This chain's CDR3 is CASGSGGGYNEQFF. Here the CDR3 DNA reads TGTGCTAGTGGTTCCGGGGGGGGCTACAATGAGCAGTTCTTC.

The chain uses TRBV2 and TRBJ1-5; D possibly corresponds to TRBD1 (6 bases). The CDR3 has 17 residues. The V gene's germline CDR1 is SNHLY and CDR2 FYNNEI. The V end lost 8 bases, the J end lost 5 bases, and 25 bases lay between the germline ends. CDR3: CASRRGAGRGRDQPQHF. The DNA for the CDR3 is TGTGCCAGCCGCCGAGGGGCCGGAAGGGGGAGAGATCAGCCCCAGCATTTT.

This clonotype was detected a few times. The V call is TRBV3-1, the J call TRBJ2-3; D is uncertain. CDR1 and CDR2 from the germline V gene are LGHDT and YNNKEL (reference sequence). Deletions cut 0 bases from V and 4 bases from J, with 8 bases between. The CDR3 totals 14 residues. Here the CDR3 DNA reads TGTGCCAGCAGCCAAGATCATGGAGCAGATACGCAGTATTTT. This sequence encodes CASSQDHGADTQYF.

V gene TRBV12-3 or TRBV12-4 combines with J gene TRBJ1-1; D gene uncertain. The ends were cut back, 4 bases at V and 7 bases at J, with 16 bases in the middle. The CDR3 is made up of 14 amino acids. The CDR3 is CASSYNGPLSEAFF. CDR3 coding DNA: TGTGCCAGCAGTTATAACGGCCCCCTAAGTGAAGCTTTCTTT.

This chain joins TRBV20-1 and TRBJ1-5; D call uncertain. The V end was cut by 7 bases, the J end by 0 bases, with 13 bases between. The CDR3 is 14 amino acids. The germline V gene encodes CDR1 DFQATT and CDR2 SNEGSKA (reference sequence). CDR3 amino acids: CSVWDYYSNQPQHF. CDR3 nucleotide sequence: TGCAGTGTATGGGATTATTATAGCAATCAGCCCCAGCATTTT.

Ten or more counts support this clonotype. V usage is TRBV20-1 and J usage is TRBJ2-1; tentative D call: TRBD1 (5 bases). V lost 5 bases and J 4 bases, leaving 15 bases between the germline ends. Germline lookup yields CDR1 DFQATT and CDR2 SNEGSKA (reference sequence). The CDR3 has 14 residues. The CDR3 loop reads CSAHQGIGYNEQFF. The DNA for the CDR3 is TGCAGTGCTCACCAGGGAATAGGGTACAATGAGCAGTTCTTC.

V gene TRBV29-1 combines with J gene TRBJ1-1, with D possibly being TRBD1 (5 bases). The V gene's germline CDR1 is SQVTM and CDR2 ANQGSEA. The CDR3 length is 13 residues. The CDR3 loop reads CRSPGRSNTEAFF. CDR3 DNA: TGCAGGAGCCCGGGGCGATCGAACACTGAAGCTTTCTTT.

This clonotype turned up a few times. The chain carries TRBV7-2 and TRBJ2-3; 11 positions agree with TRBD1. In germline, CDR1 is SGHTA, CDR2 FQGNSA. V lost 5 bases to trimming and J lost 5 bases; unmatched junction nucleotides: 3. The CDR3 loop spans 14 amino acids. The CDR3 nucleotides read TGTGCCAGCAGCCGGACAGGGGGCAAAGATACGCAGTATTTT. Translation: CASSRTGGKDTQYF.

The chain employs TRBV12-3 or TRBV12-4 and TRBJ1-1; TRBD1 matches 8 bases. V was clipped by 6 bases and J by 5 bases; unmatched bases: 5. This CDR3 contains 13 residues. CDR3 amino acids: CASRSGGWTEAFF. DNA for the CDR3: TGTGCCAGCAGATCAGGGGGCTGGACTGAAGCTTTCTTT.

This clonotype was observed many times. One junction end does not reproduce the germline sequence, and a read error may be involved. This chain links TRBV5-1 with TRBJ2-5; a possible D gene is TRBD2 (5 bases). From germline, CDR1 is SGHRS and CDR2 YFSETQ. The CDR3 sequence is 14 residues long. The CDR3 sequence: CASSLASDQETQYF. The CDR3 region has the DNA TGTGCCAGCAGTTTAGCGTCAGACCAAGAGACCCAGTACTTC. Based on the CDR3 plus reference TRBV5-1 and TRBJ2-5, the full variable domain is KAGVTQTPRYLIKTRGQQVTLSCSPISGHRSVSWYQQTPGQGLQFLFEYFSETQRNKGNFPGRFSGRQFSNSRSEMNVSTLELGDSALYLCASSLASDQETQYFGPGTRLLVL.

CDR3 bases: TGTGCCAGCAGCTTAACCACCGGGAGATCAAAACTGTTTTTT. This codes for CASSLTTGRSKLFF. The gene calls are TRBV7-9 and TRBJ1-4; no clear D gene. With 2 bases removed from V and 10 bases from J, the gap between germline ends came to 14 bases. Germline loops: CDR1 SEHNR, CDR2 FQNEAQ (reference sequence). The CDR3 runs to 14 residues. The full variable domain, rest sourced from reference TRBV7-9 and TRBJ1-4, is DTGVSQNPRHKITKRGQNVTFRCDPISEHNRLYWYRQTLGQGPEFLTYFQNEAQLEKSRLLSDRFSAERPKGSFSTLEIQRTEQGDSAMYLCASSLTTGRSKLFFGSGTQLSVL.

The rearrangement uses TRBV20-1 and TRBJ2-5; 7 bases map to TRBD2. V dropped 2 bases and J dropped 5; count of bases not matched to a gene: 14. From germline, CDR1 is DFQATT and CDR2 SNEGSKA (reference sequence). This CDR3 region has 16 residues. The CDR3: CSARNPNGRAPETQYF. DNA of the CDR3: TGCAGTGCTAGAAATCCTAATGGGAGGGCCCCGGAGACCCAGTACTTC.

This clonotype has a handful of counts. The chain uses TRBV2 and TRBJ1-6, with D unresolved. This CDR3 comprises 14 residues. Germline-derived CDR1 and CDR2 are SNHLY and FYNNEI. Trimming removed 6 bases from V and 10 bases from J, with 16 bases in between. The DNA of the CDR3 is TGTGCCAGCAGCCCCCTGCGGTATTCGTCACCCCTCCACTTT. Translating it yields CASSPLRYSSPLHF.

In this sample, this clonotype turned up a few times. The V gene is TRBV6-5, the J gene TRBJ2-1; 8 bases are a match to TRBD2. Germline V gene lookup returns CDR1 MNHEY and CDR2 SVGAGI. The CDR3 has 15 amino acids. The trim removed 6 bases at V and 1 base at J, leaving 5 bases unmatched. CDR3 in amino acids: CASRLGRGSYNEQFF. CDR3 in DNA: TGTGCCAGCAGACTCGGGAGGGGTTCCTACAATGAGCAGTTCTTC.

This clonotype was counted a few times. Written as DNA, the CDR3 is TGTGCCAGCAGTTCGACAGTTTACAATGAGCAGTTCTTC. It specifies CASSSTVYNEQFF. V usage is TRBV5-4 and J usage is TRBJ2-1; D may be TRBD1 (5 bases). The CDR3 covers 13 residues. V was clipped by 5 bases and J by 4 bases, with 10 bases between them. Per the germline V gene, CDR1 is SGHNT and CDR2 is YYREEE (reference sequence).

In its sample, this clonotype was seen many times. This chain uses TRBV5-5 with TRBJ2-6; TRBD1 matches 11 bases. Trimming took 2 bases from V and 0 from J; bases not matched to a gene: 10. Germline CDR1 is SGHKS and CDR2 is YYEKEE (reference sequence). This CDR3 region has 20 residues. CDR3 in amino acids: CASSFREGQGVLSGANVLTF. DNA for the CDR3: TGTGCCAGCAGCTTTCGCGAGGGACAGGGGGTACTCTCTGGGGCCAACGTCCTGACTTTC.